A single sample is the source of the 18 T cell receptor beta chains below, sequenced in a study of blood T cell repertoires in COVID-19 (TCRdb year 2020). To prepare the library, the immunoSEQ multiplex PCR assay was applied. The table comes from immuneACCESS by way of TCRdb, which keeps in-frame sequences with V and J called. Part of the clones is missing from these tables; in studies checked, under half for an unresolved V gene and the rest for unknown reasons. The sample table holds more than 250,000 clones, of which 70% to 90% were seen once. The biggest ten clones account for under 6.5% of the sample. The sequenced sample consisted of peripheral blood. The receptors here all came from a man aged 18 to 29 who had recovered from COVID-19.

The chain is built from TRBV19 and TRBJ1-6, with no clear D. CDR3 length: 16 residues. CDR1 and CDR2 (germline): LNHDA, SQIVND (reference sequence). Trimming shortened V by 7 bases and J by 0 bases, and 13 bases separated the two germline ends. This CDR3 reads CASKDLLSSYNSPLHF. The CDR3 DNA is TGTGCCAGTAAGGACTTACTGAGCTCCTATAATTCACCCCTCCACTTT.

The chain has TRBV19 and TRBJ2-7; perhaps TRBD1 as D (8 bases). The CDR3 consists of 15 residues. The V gene's germline CDR1 is LNHDA and CDR2 SQIVND (reference sequence). V was cut by 8 bases and J by 2 bases, with 19 bases left in between. The CDR3 DNA follows: TGTGCCAGTGCCGAGGCACAGGGGGGGCCCTACGAGCAGTACTTC. Amino acid sequence: CASAEAQGGPYEQYF.

The chain employs TRBV6-5 and TRBJ1-2, with 8 bases fitting TRBD1. Germline CDR1 reads MNHEY; CDR2 reads SVGAGI. The CDR3 length is 15 residues. Unmatched junction bases numbered 13, after V lost 5 bases and J lost 8 bases. The CDR3 reads CASSQKGQAVGGYTF. The CDR3 DNA follows: TGTGCCAGCAGTCAAAAGGGACAGGCGGTGGGAGGCTACACCTTC.

The chain links TRBV4-2 to TRBJ2-1; D is possibly TRBD2 (5 bases). Looked up from germline, CDR1 is LGHNA and CDR2 is YNFKEQ. The V end lost 0 bases, the J end lost 4 bases, and 10 bases lay between the germline ends. The CDR3 covers 15 residues. CDR3 sequence: CASSQDLEVYNEQFF. In nucleotides, the CDR3 is TGTGCCAGCAGCCAAGATCTGGAGGTTTACAATGAGCAGTTCTTC.

The chain carries TRBV6-2 or TRBV6-3 and TRBJ2-3; no clear D. CDR1 and CDR2 (germline): MNHEY, SVGEGT. This CDR3 is built from 15 residues. The V end was cut by 0 bases, the J end by 0 bases, with 7 bases between. The CDR3 protein is CASSYSTKSTDTQYF. In DNA, the CDR3 is TGTGCCAGCAGTTACTCTACTAAAAGCACAGATACGCAGTATTTT.

The chain joins TRBV5-1 to TRBJ2-7, with 8 nucleotides matching TRBD1. The ends lost 1 base at V and 5 bases at J; junction bases unmatched: 11. CDR1 and CDR2 (germline): SGHRS, YFSETQ. This CDR3 region has 16 residues. For the CDR3, the DNA is TGCGCCAGCAGCTTGTACGAAGGACAGGGTTCTCACGAGCAGTACTTC. It encodes CASSLYEGQGSHEQYF.

This chain uses TRBV3-1 (or the pseudogene TRBV3-2) with TRBJ2-3; possibly TRBD1 for D (6 bases). Germline values: CDR1 LGHDT, CDR2 YNNKEL (reference sequence). The germline V and J ends were trimmed by 4 bases and 0 bases, with 14 bases remaining between them. The CDR3 length is 16 residues. The DNA of the CDR3 is TGTGCCAGCAGCCTACCCGTGGGGGCTAGCACAGATACGCAGTATTTT. Protein product: CASSLPVGASTDTQYF.

V and J are TRBV30 and TRBJ2-2, with 12 bases fitting TRBD2. J was trimmed by 9 bases and V by 4 bases; bases with no gene match: 3. Germline-derived CDR1 and CDR2 are GTSNPN and SVGIG (reference sequence). The CDR3 length is 13 residues. The CDR3 spells CAWKTSGSRELFF. DNA for the CDR3: TGTGCCTGGAAGACTAGCGGGAGTAGGGAGCTGTTTTTT.

This clone was seen only a few times. The chain combines TRBV5-1 with TRBJ2-7; possibly TRBD2 for D (6 bases). Trimming left V 0 bases short and J 0 bases short, with 13 bases between. Germline lookup yields CDR1 SGHRS and CDR2 YFSETQ. The CDR3 spans 16 residues. In DNA, the CDR3 is TGCGCCAGCAGCTTGGATGCTAGCGTCACCTCCTACGAGCAGTACTTC. Translation gives CASSLDASVTSYEQYF.

This chain links TRBV27 with TRBJ1-4; D gene ambiguous. The CDR3 loop spans 14 amino acids. V lost 2 bases, J lost 5 bases, and 9 bases lay in between. The germline gives CDR1 MNHEY, CDR2 SMNVEV (reference sequence). CDR3 nucleotide sequence: TGTGCCAGCAGTTTAGGAGGGCGGAATGAAAAACTGTTTTTT. This gives the protein CASSLGGRNEKLFF. The whole variable domain, remainder taken from reference TRBV27 and TRBJ1-4, is EAQVTQNPRYLITVTGKKLTVTCSQNMNHEYMSWYRQDPGLGLRQIYYSMNVEVTDKGDVPEGYKVSRKEKRNFPLILESPSPNQTSLYFCASSLGGRNEKLFFGSGTQLSVL.

In DNA, the CDR3 is TGTGCCAGCAGCCACCTTAGCGGGAGGCAAGGAGAGCAGTACTTC. This translates into CASSHLSGRQGEQYF. V and J are TRBV4-2 and TRBJ2-7, with 10 bases identical to TRBD2. The CDR3 is made up of 15 amino acids. V shed 3 bases, J shed 7 bases, and the junction held 9 bases outside the gene matches. The germline V gene encodes CDR1 LGHNA and CDR2 YNFKEQ.

CDR3: CATSRARDSPLHF. CDR3 in DNA: TGTGCCACCAGCAGAGCACGGGATTCACCCCTCCACTTT. The rearrangement joins TRBV15 to TRBJ1-6; unclear D gene. Germline CDR1 and CDR2: LNHNV and YYDKDF (reference sequence). Trimming removed 1 base at V and 8 bases at J, with 6 bases between. The length of the CDR3 is 13 residues. The full variable domain, with the rest looked up from reference TRBV15 and TRBJ1-6, is DAMVIQNPRYQVTQFGKPVTLSCSQTLNHNVMYWYQQKSSQAPKLLFHYYDKDFNNEADTPDNFQSRRPNTSFCFLDIRSPGLGDTAMYLCATSRARDSPLHFGNGTRLTVT.

The chain uses TRBV6-5 and TRBJ1-4; D unresolved. Germline CDR1 and CDR2: MNHEY and SVGAGI. Trimming shortened V by 6 bases and J by 4 bases, and 15 bases separated the two germline ends. The CDR3 is made up of 15 amino acids. CDR3 sequence reads: CASSPRGPYNEKLFF. DNA of the CDR3: TGTGCCAGCAGCCCCCGCGGGCCTTATAATGAAAAACTGTTTTTT.

The J gene is TRBJ1-2, the V gene TRBV6-5; 7 bases fit TRBD1. Germline V gene sequence: CDR1 MNHEY, CDR2 SVGAGI. The V segment lost 6 bases and the J segment 8 bases; nucleotides outside the gene matches: 9. CDR3 length: 13 amino acids. DNA for the CDR3: TGTGCCAGCAGAGACCGACAGGGCGGCGGCTACACCTTC. This sequence encodes CASRDRQGGGYTF.

The genes are TRBV6-5 and TRBJ1-2, with a weak D call TRBD1 (5 bases). This CDR3 region has 15 residues. The V end was cut by 6 bases, the J end by 0 bases, with 14 bases between. Germline CDR1 MNHEY, CDR2 SVGAGI. The CDR3 here is CASSAGPTSNYGYTF. DNA of the CDR3: TGTGCCAGCAGCGCGGGACCGACTTCTAACTATGGCTACACCTTC.

This chain connects TRBV25-1 to TRBJ2-5, with TRBD2 identical over 14 bases. In germline, CDR1 is MGHDK, CDR2 SYGVNS. This CDR3 region has 16 residues. Trimming cost V 5 bases and J 4 bases; bases outside gene matches: 6. CDR3 loop: CASSKQTSGGAETQYF. The CDR3 DNA reads TGTGCCAGCAGTAAGCAGACTAGCGGGGGGGCAGAGACCCAGTACTTC.

The CDR3 coding sequence is TGTGCCAGCAGCGTAGGAGGCGGGGATACGCAGTATTTT. The encoded protein is CASSVGGGDTQYF. This chain connects TRBV9 to TRBJ2-3; the D gene is possibly TRBD2 (5 bases). Trimming pared 0 bases from V and 6 bases from J, leaving 8 bases between. CDR1 is SGDLS, CDR2 YYNGEE, per germline. The CDR3 extends over 13 amino acids.

The chain links TRBV5-1 to TRBJ2-1; D is possibly TRBD1 (6 bases). The germline CDR1 and CDR2 sequences are SGHRS and YFSETQ. The CDR3 extends over 14 amino acids. V was clipped by 5 bases and J by 5 bases, with 14 bases between them. CDR3 nucleotides: TGCGCCAGCAGGCCACAGGGATCGGACAATGAGCAGTTCTTC. It translates to CASRPQGSDNEQFF.